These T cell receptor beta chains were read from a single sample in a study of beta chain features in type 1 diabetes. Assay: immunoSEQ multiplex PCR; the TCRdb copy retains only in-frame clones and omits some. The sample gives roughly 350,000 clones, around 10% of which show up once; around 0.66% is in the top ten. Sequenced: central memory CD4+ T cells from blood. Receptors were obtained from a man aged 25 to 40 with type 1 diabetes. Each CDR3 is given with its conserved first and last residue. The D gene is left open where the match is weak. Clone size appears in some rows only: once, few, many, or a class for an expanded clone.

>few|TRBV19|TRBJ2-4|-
CASSIEGVAKNIQYF
TGTGCCAGTAGTATAGAGGGGGTAGCCAAAAACATTCAGTACTTC
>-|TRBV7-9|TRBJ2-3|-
CASSSTSDTQYF
TGTGCCAGCAGCTCAACATCAGATACGCAGTATTTT
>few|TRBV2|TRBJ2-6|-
CASRGVGGANVLTF
TGTGCCAGCCGGGGAGTGGGAGGGGCCAACGTCCTGACTTTC
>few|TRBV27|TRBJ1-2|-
CASSLSRGGYGYTF
TGTGCCAGCAGTTTATCTCGGGGGGGGTATGGCTACACCTTC
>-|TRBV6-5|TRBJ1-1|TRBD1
CASRRDRGEAFF
TGTGCCAGCAGACGCGACAGGGGGGAAGCTTTCTTT
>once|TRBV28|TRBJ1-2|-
CASSGTPNYGYTF
TGTGCCAGTTCGGGGACCCCTAACTATGGCTACACCTTC
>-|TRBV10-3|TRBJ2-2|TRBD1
CAPKGGQGNTGELFF
TGTGCCCCCAAGGGGGGACAGGGGAACACCGGGGAGCTGTTTTTT
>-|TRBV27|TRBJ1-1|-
CASRPRPVGEAFF
TGTGCCAGCAGGCCTAGACCCGTTGGGGAAGCTTTCTTT
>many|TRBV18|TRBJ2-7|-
CASSPIGWEGVSYEQYF
TGTGCCAGCTCACCGATCGGGTGGGAGGGGGTATCCTACGAGCAGTACTTC
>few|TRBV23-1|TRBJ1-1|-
CASSRRVGGGKCTEAFF
TGCGCCAGCAGTCGTAGGGTAGGGGGGGGTAAATGTACTGAAGCTTTCTTT
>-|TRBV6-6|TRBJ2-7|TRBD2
CASSSETSLLGEQYF
TGTGCCAGCAGTTCGGAGACTAGCCTTCTGGGCGAGCAGTACTTC
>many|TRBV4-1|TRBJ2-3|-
CASSEAGLGTQYF
TGCGCCAGCAGCGAAGCTGGCCTAGGTACGCAGTATTTT
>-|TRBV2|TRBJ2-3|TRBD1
CASSLTGGAANTQYF
TGTGCCAGCAGTCTGACAGGGGGCGCCGCAAATACGCAGTATTTT
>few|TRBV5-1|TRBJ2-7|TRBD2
CASQMTSGYEQYF
TGCGCCAGTCAAATGACTAGCGGGTACGAGCAGTACTTC
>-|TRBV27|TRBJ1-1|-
CASRRDTEAFF
TGTGCCAGCCGGAGGGACACTGAAGCTTTCTTT
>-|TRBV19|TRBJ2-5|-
CASSVRTTQETQYF
TGTGCCAGTAGTGTCAGGACTACTCAAGAGACCCAGTACTTC
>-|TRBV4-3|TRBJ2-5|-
CASSQAPAGTIETQYF
TGCGCCAGCAGCCAGGCTCCCGCCGGGACGATAGAGACCCAGTACTTC
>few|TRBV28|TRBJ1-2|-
CASSIPGNWEGYTF
TGTGCCAGCAGTATCCCGGGGAACTGGGAGGGCTACACCTTC
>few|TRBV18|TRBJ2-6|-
CASSPPSDSGANVLTF
TGTGCCAGCTCACCACCGTCCGACTCTGGGGCCAACGTCCTGACTTTC
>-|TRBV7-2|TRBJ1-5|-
CASSLTTPAPQHF
TGTGCCAGCAGCTTGACAACACCGGCGCCCCAGCATTTT
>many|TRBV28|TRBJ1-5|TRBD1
CASSGGQGNFQPQHF
TGTGCCAGCAGTGGGGGACAGGGAAATTTTCAGCCCCAGCATTTT
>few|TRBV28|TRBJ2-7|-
CASSLRGGVEQYF
TGTGCCAGCAGTTTACGTGGAGGTGTCGAGCAGTACTTC
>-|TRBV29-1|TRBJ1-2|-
CSVEMYRGNGYTF
TGCAGCGTTGAGATGTACCGGGGGAATGGCTACACCTTC
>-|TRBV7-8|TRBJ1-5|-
CASSPLRQSSNQPQHF
TGTGCCAGCAGTCCCCTTAGACAGAGTAGCAATCAGCCCCAGCATTTT
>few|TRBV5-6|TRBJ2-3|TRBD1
CASSLDRGDTQYF
TGTGCCAGCAGCCTGGACAGGGGGGATACGCAGTATTTT
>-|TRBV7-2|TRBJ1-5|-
CASSSRGGSNQPQHF
TGTGCCAGCAGCTCCCGAGGGGGTAGCAATCAGCCCCAGCATTTT
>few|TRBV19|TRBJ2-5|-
CASSISAGSQETQYF
TGTGCCAGTAGTATTTCCGCGGGCAGCCAAGAGACCCAGTACTTC
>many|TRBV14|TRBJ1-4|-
CASSQLDGEKLFF
TGTGCCAGCAGCCAGTTAGACGGAGAAAAACTGTTTTTT
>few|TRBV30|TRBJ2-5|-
CASDQGTTTETQYF
TGTGCCTCTGACCAAGGGACAACCACAGAGACCCAGTACTTC
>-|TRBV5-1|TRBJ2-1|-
CASSLDTGYNEQFF
TGCGCCAGCAGCTTGGACACAGGCTACAATGAGCAGTTCTTC
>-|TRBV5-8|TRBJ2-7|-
CASRAWDEQYF
TGTGCCAGCAGAGCCTGGGACGAGCAGTACTTC
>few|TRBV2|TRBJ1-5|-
CASRSQEASNQPQHF
TGTGCCAGCAGGTCACAGGAGGCCAGCAATCAGCCCCAGCATTTT
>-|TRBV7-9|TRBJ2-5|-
CASSLVERRPGKGQYF
TGTGCCAGCAGCTTAGTAGAACGGCGCCCCGGGAAGGGCCAGTACTTC
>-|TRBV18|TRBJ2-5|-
CASSPRITEQETQYF
TGTGCCAGCTCACCACGAATCACAGAACAAGAGACCCAGTACTTC
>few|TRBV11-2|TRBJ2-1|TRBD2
CASSFLTSGSGQFF
TGTGCCAGCAGCTTCCTGACTAGCGGGAGTGGGCAGTTCTTC
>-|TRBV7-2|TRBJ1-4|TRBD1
CASSRHLGQTANEKLFF
TGTGCCAGCAGCCGACATCTGGGACAGACGGCTAATGAAAAACTGTTTTTT
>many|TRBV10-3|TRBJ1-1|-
CAISGAAVNTEAFF
TGTGCCATCAGTGGAGCAGCCGTGAACACTGAAGCTTTCTTT
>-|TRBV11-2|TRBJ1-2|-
CASSPARGRGYGYTF
TGTGCCAGCAGCCCGGCGCGGGGAAGGGGATATGGCTACACCTTC
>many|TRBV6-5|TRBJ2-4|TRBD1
CASSYSPGGRNIQYF
TGTGCCAGCAGTTACTCGCCAGGGGGAAGGAACATTCAGTACTTC
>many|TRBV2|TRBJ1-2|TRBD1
CASRTTGDGYTF
TGTGCCAGCAGAACCACAGGGGATGGCTACACCTTC
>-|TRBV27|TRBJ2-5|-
CASSLWTVKETQYF
TGTGCCAGCAGTTTATGGACAGTGAAGGAGACCCAGTACTTC
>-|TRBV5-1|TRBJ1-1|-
CASSSPSMNTEAFF
TGCGCCAGCAGCTCACCCTCGATGAACACTGAAGCTTTCTTT